This T cell receptor beta chain was captured by sequencing in a study of T cell responses to AZD1222 COVID-19 vaccine. Study results and limitations: Rises in breadth and depth of Spike-specific TCRs came after two AZD1222 doses. Spike was spanned by vaccine-associated CD4 TCRs, with dominance at 160-218 and 743-854. Donor demographics were predominantly white British with a female majority; clonal diversity may be underestimated.

The germline CDR1 and CDR2 sequences are KGHSH and LQKENI. The CDR3 totals 13 residues. Trimming removed 6 bases at V and 6 bases at J, with 12 bases between. The repertoire was sequenced with immunoSEQ multiplex PCR; TCRdb's copy has only in-frame clones and lacks some. The data hold approximately 180,000 clones, with approximately 92% observed a single time. Of note for this clone: The antigen is unknown.

Here the sequenced sample was peripheral blood, taken on day 0 of AZD1222 vaccination. The clonotype was recovered from an adult in good health. The V call is TRBV18, the J call TRBJ1-3; D is possibly TRBD1 (6 bases). CDR3 nucleotides: TGTGCCAGCTCCCGGGACATGGAAAACACCATATATTTT. Translation gives CASSRDMENTIYF.